This T cell receptor beta chain was captured in a study of blood T cell repertoires in COVID-19. Study-wide background: Italy, Spain and the United States were the sources of the convalescent and acute COVID-19 samples.

Original analysis: Quantification of nucleated cells was approximated via reference gene primer amplification. TCRdb's copy holds only in-frame clones and misses some; the assay was immunoSEQ multiplex PCR. D and trimming come from the DNA, and the V and J calls and clone size come from that table. Of under 250,000 clones listed, over 75% are singletons. The germline CDR1 and CDR2 sequences are SGHDN and FVKESK. Trimming took 0 bases from V and 0 from J; bases not matched to a gene: 9. The CDR3 has 19 amino acids. This receptor was identified in a man between 50 and 59 years old with COVID-19, enrolled during active disease. The rearrangement joins TRBV14 to TRBJ1-5, with 9 bases fitting TRBD1. The sequencing sample was made of peripheral blood. The CDR3 DNA is TGTGCCAGCAGCCAAGAACGGACAGGGGCCGTTTATAGCAATCAGCCCCAGCATTTT. The encoded protein is CASSQERTGAVYSNQPQHF.